This T cell receptor (beta chain) was profiled in a study of cytomegalovirus exposure and HLA in healthy donors. In the case of this clone: Its antigen is undetermined.

The germline V gene encodes CDR1 SGDLS and CDR2 YYNGEE. The CDR3 extends over 15 amino acids. V lost 0 bases, J lost 4 bases, and 11 bases lay in between. It was with 60 Vbeta and 13 Jbeta primers that the PCR ran. Sequencing was performed with immunoSEQ multiplex PCR; in TCRdb, only in-frame clones are kept and a portion is missing. The table includes under 150,000 clones, 75% to 85% detected once. Points from the study as a whole: Some V segments, TRBV6-2 and TRBV6-3 among them, were indistinguishable and were therefore excluded. CMV serostatus stood as the only immune exposure information on hand.

V gene TRBV9 combines with J gene TRBJ1-3; D not resolved. Sequencing input: PBMCs. The receptor's source is a male donor in good health and CMV-seronegative. CDR3 loop: CASSVGSGGGNTIYF. DNA for the CDR3: TGTGCCAGCAGCGTAGGGTCAGGAGGAGGAAACACCATATATTTT.